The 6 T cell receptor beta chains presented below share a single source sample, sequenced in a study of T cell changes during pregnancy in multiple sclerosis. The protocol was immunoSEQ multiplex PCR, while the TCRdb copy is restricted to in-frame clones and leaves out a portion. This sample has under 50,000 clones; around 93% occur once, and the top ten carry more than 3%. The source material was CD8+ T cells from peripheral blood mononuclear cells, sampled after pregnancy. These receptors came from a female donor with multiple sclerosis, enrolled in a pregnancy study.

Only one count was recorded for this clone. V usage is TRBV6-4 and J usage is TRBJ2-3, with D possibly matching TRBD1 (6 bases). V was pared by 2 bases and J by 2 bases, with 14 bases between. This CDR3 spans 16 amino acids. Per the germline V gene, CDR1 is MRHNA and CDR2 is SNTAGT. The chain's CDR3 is CASSDEGDSFTDTQYF. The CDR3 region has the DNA TGTGCCAGCAGTGACGAGGGGGATTCCTTCACAGATACGCAGTATTTT.

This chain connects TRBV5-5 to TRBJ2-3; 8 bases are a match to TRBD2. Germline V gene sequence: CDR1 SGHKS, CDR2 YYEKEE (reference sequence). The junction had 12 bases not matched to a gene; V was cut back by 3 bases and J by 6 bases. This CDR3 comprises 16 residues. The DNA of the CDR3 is TGTGCCAGCAGCTCCAGGTGGCGGGGGGCATACGATACGCAGTATTTT. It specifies CASSSRWRGAYDTQYF.

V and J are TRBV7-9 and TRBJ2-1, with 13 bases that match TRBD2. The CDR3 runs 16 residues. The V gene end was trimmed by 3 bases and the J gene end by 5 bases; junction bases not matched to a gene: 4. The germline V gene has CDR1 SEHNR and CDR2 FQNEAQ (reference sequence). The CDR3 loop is CASSFGTSGEHNEQFF. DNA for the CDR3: TGTGCCAGCAGCTTTGGGACTAGCGGGGAACACAATGAGCAGTTCTTC.

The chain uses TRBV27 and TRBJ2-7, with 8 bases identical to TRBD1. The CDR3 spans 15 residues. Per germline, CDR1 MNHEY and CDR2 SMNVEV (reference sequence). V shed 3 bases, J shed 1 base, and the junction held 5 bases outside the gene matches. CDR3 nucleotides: TGTGCCAGCAGTTTGACAGGGGTTAGTTCCTACGAGCAGTACTTC. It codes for CASSLTGVSSYEQYF.

The CDR3 region is CASSRDRVLEQYF. The DNA for the CDR3 is TGTGCCAGCAGCCGTGACAGGGTTTTAGAGCAGTACTTC. The rearrangement uses TRBV5-5 and TRBJ2-7, with 7 bases aligning to TRBD1. The CDR3 loop spans 13 amino acids. Germline CDR1 and CDR2: SGHKS and YYEKEE (reference sequence). J lost 7 bases, V lost 4 bases, and 8 bases had no gene match.

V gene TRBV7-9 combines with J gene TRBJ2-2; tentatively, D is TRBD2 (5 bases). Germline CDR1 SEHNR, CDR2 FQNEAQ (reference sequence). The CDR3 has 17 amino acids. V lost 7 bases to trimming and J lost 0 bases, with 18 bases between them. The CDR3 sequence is CASTPQLGQANTGELFF. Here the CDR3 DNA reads TGTGCCAGCACCCCGCAACTAGGGCAGGCGAACACCGGGGAGCTGTTTTTT.